The 14 T cell receptor beta chains given below trace back to one sample, sequenced in a study of cytomegalovirus exposure and HLA in healthy donors. The PCR had 60 Vbeta and 13 Jbeta primers. Using immunoSEQ multiplex PCR, the repertoire was profiled, and TCRdb retains in-frame clones only, with some absent. The data show 150,000 to 200,000 clones, with 70% seen just once and roughly 4.5% held by the top ten. The sample taken for sequencing was PBMCs. The receptors originated from a man younger than 35 in good health and CMV-seropositive.

The rearrangement joins TRBV5-1 to TRBJ1-1; the match to TRBD1 covers 7 bases. Germline V gives CDR1 SGHRS, CDR2 YFSETQ. Trimming took 0 bases from V and 2 from J; bases not matched to a gene: 1. This CDR3 comprises 14 residues. The CDR3 loop reads CASSLGDSNTEAFF. CDR3 coding DNA: TGCGCCAGCAGCTTGGGGGACAGCAACACTGAAGCTTTCTTT.

The chain carries TRBV2 and TRBJ1-5, with 8 bases matching TRBD1. Germline CDR1 SNHLY, CDR2 FYNNEI. The CDR3 consists of 14 residues. J lost 4 bases, V lost 7 bases, and 6 bases had no gene match. In DNA, the CDR3 is TGTGCCAGCACTCTCAGGGGGCAAAATCAGCCCCAGCATTTT. It specifies CASTLRGQNQPQHF.

This clone occurred many times. The chain recombines TRBV10-3 with TRBJ2-1; 8 bases match TRBD2. CDR1 ENHRY and CDR2 SYGVKD come from the germline V gene. V dropped 8 bases and J dropped 2; count of bases not matched to a gene: 2. The CDR3 spans 13 residues. The CDR3 nucleotides are TGTGCCATCGGGGGACTAGCCTACAATGAGCAGTTCTTC. It yields the protein CAIGGLAYNEQFF.

Notes on this clone: One end of the junction fails to match germline, which may point to a read error. Other DNA sequences from this sample encode an identical CDR3 as well. CDR3 sequence: CASSEAEGNYGYTF. CDR3 bases: TGTGCCAGCAGTGAAGCCGAGGGCAACTATGGATACACCTTC. The chain has TRBV6-1 and TRBJ1-2; D is unclear. The CDR3 runs 14 residues. Looked up from germline, CDR1 is MNHNS and CDR2 is SASEGT.

This chain joins TRBV28 and TRBJ1-3; D gene unclear. The germline V gene encodes CDR1 MDHEN and CDR2 SYDVKM. CDR3 length: 13 amino acids. The V end was cut by 6 bases, the J end by 4 bases, with 10 bases between. The CDR3 sequence is CASSPPEGNTIYF. DNA of the CDR3: TGTGCCAGCAGCCCCCCAGAAGGAAACACCATATATTTT. Together with reference TRBV28 and TRBJ1-3, the CDR3 gives the full variable domain: DVKVTQSSRYLVKRTGEKVFLECVQDMDHENMFWYRQDPGLGLRLIYFSYDVKMKEKGDIPEGYSVSREKKERFSLILESASTNQTSMYLCASSPPEGNTIYFGEGSWLTVV.

This clone was counted a single time. This rearrangement joins TRBV29-1 to TRBJ1-1; no reliable D call. Germline CDR1 is SQVTM and CDR2 is ANQGSEA. CDR3 size: 12 residues. V was cut by 4 bases and J by 3 bases, with 9 bases left in between. This chain's CDR3 is CSVVYRDTEAFF. The CDR3 DNA is TGCAGCGTTGTCTACCGGGACACTGAAGCTTTCTTT.

This clone was seen more than once but under ten times. The CDR3 nucleotides read TGTGCCAGCAGCAAGACAGGACTAGCGGGGGTGGGAGATACGCAGTATTTT. Protein product: CASSKTGLAGVGDTQYF. The chain combines TRBV7-8 with TRBJ2-3; 13 bases line up with TRBD2. Germline V gene lookup returns CDR1 SGHVS and CDR2 FQNEAQ. Germline trimming cut 5 bases from V and 5 bases from J; bases unmatched to any gene: 10. The CDR3 runs 17 residues.

In this sample, this clone turned up once. This chain joins TRBV30 and TRBJ2-1; the D gene is possibly TRBD2 (6 bases). Trimming cost V 2 bases and J 8 bases, with 19 bases left between them. In germline, CDR1 is GTSNPN, CDR2 SVGIG (reference sequence). The CDR3 contains 15 residues. CDR3 in DNA: TGTGCCTGGAGTAGTCCGGGAGATCTTAGCTATGAGCAGTTCTTC. Translation: CAWSSPGDLSYEQFF.

V and J are TRBV9 and TRBJ1-5; D uncertain. The germline V gene has CDR1 SGDLS and CDR2 YYNGEE. The CDR3 length is 13 residues. Trimming took 0 bases from V and 7 from J, leaving 8 bases between them. In DNA form, the CDR3 reads TGTGCCAGCAGCGTAGGGAGGGAACAGCCCCAGCATTTT. Encoded protein: CASSVGREQPQHF.

The V call is TRBV6-5, the J call TRBJ1-1; D remains unclear. Germline V gives CDR1 MNHEY, CDR2 SVGAGI. The CDR3 loop spans 14 amino acids. Trimming pared 7 bases from V and 1 base from J, leaving 13 bases between. Here the CDR3 reads CASIRPAGNTEAFF. The CDR3, as DNA: TGTGCCAGCATTCGACCGGCAGGGAACACTGAAGCTTTCTTT.

The chain joins TRBV6-4 to TRBJ2-2; D is ambiguous. V shed 3 bases and J shed 7 bases, with 6 bases lying between them. This CDR3 contains 12 residues. CDR1 and CDR2 from the germline V gene are MRHNA and SNTAGT. CDR3 amino acids: CASSDMFGELFF. In DNA form, the CDR3 reads TGTGCCAGCAGTGATATGTTCGGGGAGCTGTTTTTT.

A few counts support this clone. V gene TRBV11-2 combines with J gene TRBJ2-5; TRBD1 agrees at 7 bases. Germline CDR1 and CDR2: SGHAT and FQNNGV. There are 15 residues in the CDR3. V shed 5 bases, J shed 5 bases, and the junction held 11 bases outside the gene matches. For the CDR3, the DNA is TGTGCCAGCAGCCCACAGGGGTTGGTTGTGGAGACCCAGTACTTC. Its protein product is CASSPQGLVVETQYF. Drawing the rest from reference TRBV11-2 and TRBJ2-5, the complete variable domain is EAGVAQSPRYKIIEKRQSVAFWCNPISGHATLYWYQQILGQGPKLLIQFQNNGVVDDSQLPKDRFSAERLKGVDSTLKIQPAKLEDSAVYLCASSPQGLVVETQYFGPGTRLLVL.

The chain is built from TRBV11-2 and TRBJ1-1; 8 nucleotides match TRBD1. CDR1 SGHAT and CDR2 FQNNGV come from the germline V gene. This CDR3 spans 18 amino acids. J gave up 0 bases and V 2 bases, and 11 bases lay outside the gene matches. CDR3 amino acids: CASSLRPEPGGMNTEAFF. The CDR3 DNA follows: TGTGCCAGCAGCTTACGCCCGGAGCCAGGGGGCATGAACACTGAAGCTTTCTTT.

V gene TRBV5-4 combines with J gene TRBJ2-1; 7 positions agree with TRBD2. J gave up 2 bases and V 4 bases, and 12 bases lay outside the gene matches. Germline loops: CDR1 SGHNT, CDR2 YYREEE (reference sequence). The CDR3 is 17 amino acids. In nucleotides, the CDR3 is TGTGCCAGCAGCCCCCGGGACTCTAGCGGAACCTACAATGAGCAGTTCTTC. It codes for CASSPRDSSGTYNEQFF.